One TCR beta chain is described in this entry. A junction end diverges from the germline sequence, so it may reflect a read error. Libraries were prepared by immunoSEQ multiplex PCR; TCRdb keeps only in-frame clonotypes and omits some of them. The table includes 150,000 to 200,000 clones, 96% detected once. The source of the sample is a study of control samples from healthy donors and cancer patients. Germline CDR1 MDHEN, CDR2 SYDVKM. This CDR3 spans 13 amino acids. Material for sequencing was blood. The TCR comes from a woman in her 30s in good health. This chain links TRBV28 with TRBJ1-1; 8 nucleotides line up with TRBD1. The CDR3 DNA follows: TGTGCCAGCAGTTTAAGAACCGGGACAGGCAACGTATTT. It codes for CASSLRTGTGNVF. Combining the CDR3 with reference TRBV28 and TRBJ1-1 gives the whole variable domain DVKVTQSSRYLVKRTGEKVFLECVQDMDHENMFWYRQDPGLGLRLIYFSYDVKMKEKGDIPEGYSVSREKKERFSLILESASTNQTSMYLCASSLRTGTGNVFGQGTRLTVV.